In this sample, the clone carrying this T cell receptor beta chain turned up many times. Its antigen is undetermined. All donors with ophthalmopathy were recorded as having moderate-to-severe activity, CAS ≥3, NOSPECS ≥4 and a duration under 3 months. Patients with other autoimmune diseases, uncontrolled infections, pregnancy or lactation were excluded. RNA transcripts served as template for amplifying TCR beta CDR3 sequences. The library came from an HTBI-primed first-round RT-PCR and a second-round multiplex PCR. One entry per CDR3 protein, called by TCRdb with MiXCR from the multiplex PCR reads. The data contain almost 400,000 distinct CDR3 sequences, roughly 18% of them singletons. The sample is drawn from a study of Graves' ophthalmopathy and Graves' hyperthyroidism. Study-level findings and limits: The model predicted progression of ophthalmopathy with a sensitivity of 60% to 71%, and its specificity was about 72%. Ophthalmopathy and stable hyperthyroidism were discriminated by a 13-signature model, with around 88% sensitivity and 81.08% specificity.

The trim removed 3 bases at V and 10 bases at J, leaving 10 bases unmatched. The CDR3 is 15 residues long. Material: peripheral blood. This receptor was obtained from a woman under 30 with Graves' ophthalmopathy. This chain connects TRBV12-3 or TRBV12-4 to TRBJ2-1; 9 positions agree with TRBD2. CDR3 nucleotides: TGTGCCAGCAGTTTTTCTGGCGGGGGGGGCTGGGAGCAGTTCTTC. Residues: CASSFSGGGGWEQFF.